This T cell receptor beta chain was captured in a study of OX40 agonist ivuxolimab in advanced cancers. CDR1 is MNHNY, CDR2 SVGAGI, per germline (reference sequence). Trimming removed 2 bases at V and 6 bases at J, with 11 bases between. CDR3 length: 13 amino acids. Individuals having autoimmune disease history or systemic immunosuppression were not enrolled. Measured with immunoSEQ multiplex PCR; TCRdb has only the in-frame clones, and not every one. The sample consists of 80,000 to 100,000 clones, 92% of them appearing once. The source of this sequence is an adult with an advanced solid tumor such as melanoma, head and neck, liver or kidney cancer. The specimen was CD4+ or CD8+ T cells sorted from blood, collected in a trial of the OX40 agonist ivuxolimab. This chain uses TRBV6-6 with TRBJ2-7, with D unresolved. The CDR3, as DNA: TGTGCCAGCAGTTACGGTTCCGATCCCGAGCAGTACTTC. It encodes CASSYGSDPEQYF.